These T cell receptor beta chains were read from a single sample in a study of blood T cell repertoires in COVID-19. Libraries were prepared by immunoSEQ multiplex PCR; TCRdb keeps only in-frame clonotypes and omits some of them. There are around 160,000 clones in the sample; about 90% occur only once, and approximately 3.7% lies in the top ten. The sequenced sample consisted of PBMCs or T cells enriched from blood (not recorded which). All receptors derive from a woman aged 40 to 49 who had been exposed to COVID-19. CDR3s include the opening cysteine and the closing phenylalanine or tryptophan. A D gene is named only where the DNA matches it firmly. Not every row has a clone size; where given, it reads once, few, many or a size class.

len	abundance	d_gene	v_gene	j_gene	CDR3aa	CDR3nt
15	.	.	TRBV2	TRBJ1-5	CASSETAYSNQPQHF	TGTGCCAGCAGTGAGACAGCATATAGCAATCAGCCCCAGCATTTT
14	.	.	TRBV11-2	TRBJ1-2	CASRPAGSSYGYTF	TGTGCCAGCAGACCGGCAGGGTCTTCCTATGGCTACACCTTC
15	.	TRBD1	TRBV27	TRBJ1-1	CASSPLDRGNTEAFF	TGTGCCAGCAGTCCGCTGGACAGGGGGAACACTGAAGCTTTCTTT
14	.	TRBD1	TRBV5-1	TRBJ1-6	CASSLTGGNSPLHF	TGCGCCAGCAGCTTGACAGGGGGCAATTCACCCCTCCACTTT
16	.	TRBD1	TRBV18	TRBJ2-6	CASSRQGGAGANVLTF	TGTGCCAGCTCCAGACAGGGGGGAGCCGGGGCCAACGTCCTGACTTTC
14	.	TRBD1	TRBV6-5	TRBJ1-1	CASIKDRVDTEAFF	TGTGCCAGCATTAAGGACAGGGTGGACACTGAAGCTTTCTTT
14	.	TRBD2	TRBV28	TRBJ2-1	CASALAAGYNEQFF	TGTGCCAGCGCCCTAGCGGCCGGATACAATGAGCAGTTCTTC
15	.	TRBD1	TRBV9	TRBJ1-3	CASSVTGISGNTIYF	TGTGCCAGCAGCGTGACAGGGATCTCTGGAAACACCATATATTTT
15	.	.	TRBV19	TRBJ1-5	CASGGVGSRNQPQHF	TGTGCCAGCGGGGGTGTCGGTTCACGCAATCAGCCCCAGCATTTT
14	.	.	TRBV6-5	TRBJ1-3	CASSFKGAGNTIYF	TGTGCCAGCAGTTTTAAGGGGGCTGGAAACACCATATATTTT
15	.	TRBD2	TRBV18	TRBJ2-1	CASSPPTSGRNEQFF	TGTGCCAGCTCACCACCGACTAGCGGGAGGAATGAGCAGTTCTTC
13	.	TRBD1	TRBV15	TRBJ2-4	CATSLNRGDIQYF	TGTGCCACCAGCCTTAACAGGGGTGACATTCAGTACTTC
15	.	.	TRBV7-3	TRBJ1-1	CASSLNKYRNTEAFF	TGTGCCAGCAGTTTAAACAAATACAGGAACACTGAAGCTTTCTTT
14	.	.	TRBV13	TRBJ2-1	CASSLGLGSREQFF	TGTGCCAGCAGCTTAGGCCTTGGTAGCCGTGAGCAGTTCTTC
14	.	TRBD1	TRBV10-3	TRBJ1-1	CAISGQGAGTEAFF	TGTGCCATCAGCGGACAGGGGGCTGGAACTGAAGCTTTCTTT
16	once	TRBD2	TRBV28	TRBJ2-7	CASSSSSGREHYEQYF	TGTGCCAGCAGTTCCTCTAGCGGGAGGGAGCACTACGAGCAGTACTTC
14	.	TRBD1	TRBV5-1	TRBJ2-1	CASSTRTGLDEQFF	TGCGCCAGCAGCACCAGGACAGGGTTGGATGAGCAGTTCTTC
15	.	TRBD2	TRBV10-3	TRBJ2-5	CAISETSGNQETQYF	TGTGCCATCAGTGAAACTAGCGGGAATCAAGAGACCCAGTACTTC
16	.	.	TRBV7-9	TRBJ1-1	CASSNINWTVNTEAFF	TGTGCCAGCAGCAATATAAACTGGACAGTAAACACTGAAGCTTTCTTT
14	few	.	TRBV5-5	TRBJ1-4	CASSASVPGEKLFF	TGTGCCAGCAGCGCAAGCGTCCCGGGGGAAAAACTGTTTTTT
13	.	TRBD2	TRBV20-1	TRBJ2-7	CSASLAGGYEQYF	TGCAGTGCTAGTCTAGCGGGAGGCTACGAGCAGTACTTC
14	.	.	TRBV27	TRBJ2-1	CASKVLAVYNEQFF	TGTGCCAGCAAAGTACTAGCAGTATACAATGAGCAGTTCTTC
20	.	TRBD2	TRBV2	TRBJ2-6	CASSEGGLAGGWSGANVLTF	TGTGCCAGCAGTGAGGGGGGACTAGCGGGAGGATGGAGCGGGGCCAACGTCCTGACTTTC
16	once	TRBD1	TRBV4-3	TRBJ2-7	CASSQEPGQGGYEQYF	TGCGCCAGCAGCCAAGAACCGGGACAGGGGGGGTACGAGCAGTACTTC
13	once	.	TRBV7-2	TRBJ1-2	CASSLQRNYGYTF	TGTGCCAGCAGCTTACAACGGAACTATGGCTACACCTTC
14	.	.	TRBV5-1	TRBJ2-7	CASSPSPGVYEQYF	TGCGCCAGCAGCCCTTCACCGGGGGTCTACGAGCAGTACTTC
13	.	.	TRBV29-1	TRBJ1-1	CSVASLRNTEAFF	TGCAGCGTCGCGTCGCTGAGGAACACTGAAGCTTTCTTT
15	.	TRBD1	TRBV19	TRBJ1-5	CASSYQQGAGQPQHF	TGTGCCAGTAGCTACCAACAGGGGGCAGGACAGCCCCAGCATTTT
13	.	TRBD1	TRBV5-1	TRBJ1-1	CASSFGQALEAFF	TGCGCCAGCAGCTTCGGACAGGCACTTGAAGCTTTCTTT
15	.	.	TRBV3-1/TRBV3-2	TRBJ2-2	CASSQDRLNTGELFF	TGTGCCAGCAGCCAAGACCGGTTGAACACCGGGGAGCTGTTTTTT
15	.	.	TRBV5-1	TRBJ2-1	CASSLDEALYNEQFF	TGCGCCAGCAGCTTGGATGAGGCACTATACAATGAGCAGTTCTTC
15	.	TRBD1	TRBV4-1	TRBJ1-2	CASSLGDRMGYGYTF	TGCGCCAGCAGCCTAGGGGACAGGATGGGATATGGCTACACCTTC
17	.	TRBD2	TRBV5-4	TRBJ2-3	CASSRQGGAGGADTQYF	TGTGCCAGCAGCCGACAAGGTGGAGCGGGGGGAGCAGATACGCAGTATTTT
18	.	TRBD2	TRBV7-2	TRBJ2-3	CASSKFLAGDTSTDTQYF	TGTGCCAGCAGCAAATTTCTAGCGGGAGATACTAGCACAGATACGCAGTATTTT
16	.	TRBD1	TRBV18	TRBJ1-6	CASSPRVQGNNSPLHF	TGTGCCAGCTCACCAAGGGTACAGGGGAACAATTCACCCCTCCACTTT
14	.	.	TRBV7-2	TRBJ2-7	CASSPQGSSYEQYF	TGTGCCAGCAGCCCCCAGGGTAGCTCCTACGAGCAGTACTTC
15	.	TRBD1	TRBV5-4	TRBJ1-2	CASSPPDRGNYGYTF	TGTGCCAGCAGCCCGCCGGACAGGGGTAACTATGGCTACACCTTC
15	.	TRBD2	TRBV19	TRBJ2-1	CASSALAGGPNEQFF	TGTGCCAGTAGTGCACTAGCGGGAGGGCCCAATGAGCAGTTCTTC
14	.	.	TRBV27	TRBJ1-5	CASSYQGRNQPQHF	TGTGCCAGCAGCTACCAGGGGCGAAATCAGCCCCAGCATTTT
15	.	.	TRBV7-9	TRBJ2-2	CASSVSLAQTGELFF	TGTGCCAGCAGCGTGAGTTTAGCCCAGACCGGGGAGCTGTTTTTT